A selection of T cell receptor beta chains follows, all from one sample in a study of blood T cells in healthy people across ages. MiXCR was run by TCRdb on the 5' RACE reads, yielding one entry per CDR3 protein. Among 1.8 million or so distinct CDR3 sequences, roughly 43% were seen once, and the ten largest hold 20% to 25%. Sequencing used blood. These receptors were taken from a human donor in good health. CDR3s include the opening cysteine and the closing phenylalanine or tryptophan. A D gene is named only where the DNA matches it firmly. Clone size appears in some rows only: once, few, many, or a class for an expanded clone.

- | TRBJ2-7 | TRBV7-2 | - | TGTGCCAGCAGCTTCTCTTCAAATCCTTACTACGAGCAGTACTTC | CASSFSSNPYYEQYF
- | TRBJ1-5 | TRBV28 | TRBD1 | TGTGCCAGCAGTTCTATCAGACAGGGAGGCAATCAGCCCCAGCATTTT | CASSSIRQGGNQPQHF
- | TRBJ2-1 | TRBV9 | TRBD2 | TGTGCCAGCAGCCCGGGGCGTTGGGGGGGGAATGAGCAGTTCTTC | CASSPGRWGGNEQFF
few | TRBJ2-3 | TRBV5-1 | - | TGCGCCAGCAGCTTGGGTGCGGCGATCGCAGCAGATACGCAGTATTTT | CASSLGAAIAADTQYF
many | TRBJ1-5 | TRBV12-3/TRBV12-4 | - | TGTGCCAGCAGCCCAGGGGATAGCAATCAGCCCCAGCATTTT | CASSPGDSNQPQHF
few | TRBJ2-7 | TRBV5-5 | TRBD2 | TGTGCCAGCAGCCTCAGCGGGGTTACCTCCTACGAGCAGTACTTC | CASSLSGVTSYEQYF
- | TRBJ2-7 | TRBV20-1 | TRBD2 | TGCAGTGCTCCTAGCGGGGAACCTTCTGGAAAGCAGTACTTC | CSAPSGEPSGKQYF
few | TRBJ2-7 | TRBV28 | - | TGTGCCACCGCGAGTGGGTTTATTTACGAGCAGTACTTC | CATASGFIYEQYF
- | TRBJ1-1 | TRBV13 | - | TGTGCCAGCGGGTCTTGGGAAATGAACACTGAAGCTTTCTTT | CASGSWEMNTEAFF
- | TRBJ2-5 | TRBV9 | TRBD2 | TGTGCCAGCAGCGTAGCAGGGCTAGCGGGGGTCCAAGAGACCCAGTACTTC | CASSVAGLAGVQETQYF
few | TRBJ1-2 | TRBV9 | TRBD1 | TGTGCCAGCAGCGGGGGACAGTGGGATGGCTACACCTTC | CASSGGQWDGYTF
few | TRBJ2-1 | TRBV6-2/TRBV6-3 | - | TGTGCCAGCAGTTACCCCCTAAAAGCCAATGAGCAGTTCTTC | CASSYPLKANEQFF
- | TRBJ2-1 | TRBV7-8 | - | TGTGCCAGCAGCTGGGTTGCCAACGTGGGTAGCGATGGCTACAATGAGCAGTTCTTC | CASSWVANVGSDGYNEQFF
- | TRBJ2-1 | TRBV20-1 | - | TGCAGTGCTAGACTCGAGCAGTTCTTC | CSARLEQFF
few | TRBJ2-5 | TRBV6-2/TRBV6-3 | - | TGTGCCAGCAGTTCCCGACTGCCCCAAGAGACCCAGTACTTC | CASSSRLPQETQYF
- | TRBJ1-2 | TRBV10-3 | - | TGTGCCATCAGTGTCCGGAGAGGGGACACCTATGGCTACACCTTC | CAISVRRGDTYGYTF
- | TRBJ1-2 | TRBV7-3 | - | TGTGCCAGCAGCTCGTACAGGGAACTACCTATGGGCTACACCTTC | CASSSYRELPMGYTF
once | TRBJ2-5 | TRBV20-1 | - | TGCAGTGCTAGAGTGCCGGACGGGGGGCCCTTTCAGGGGACCCAGTACTTC | CSARVPDGGPFQGTQYF
- | TRBJ2-2 | TRBV2 | TRBD2 | TGTGCCAGCAGTAGACTAGCGGGCACCGGGGAGCTGTTTTTT | CASSRLAGTGELFF
- | TRBJ2-3 | TRBV7-2 | - | TGTGCCAGCAGCTTAGTCAGCCGCAATACTTACACAGATACGCAGTATTTT | CASSLVSRNTYTDTQYF
- | TRBJ2-3 | TRBV20-1 | - | TGCAGTGCTAGCCTCCGGGGAGCAGATACGCAGTATTTT | CSASLRGADTQYF
few | TRBJ2-1 | TRBV20-1 | TRBD2 | TGCAGTGCTAGTAGCCTTCGGGGGGGCGTGGATGAGCAGTTCTTC | CSASSLRGGVDEQFF
few | TRBJ1-2 | TRBV6-5 | - | TGTGCCAGCAGTTACTCCGACGTCCACTATGGCTACACCTTC | CASSYSDVHYGYTF
- | TRBJ2-7 | TRBV21-1 | - | TGTGCCACGAGGATCGGGACTGGACCCTACGAGCAGTACTTC | CATRIGTGPYEQYF
- | TRBJ2-3 | TRBV7-2 | - | TGTGCCAGCAGCTTAATGTCACAGGGTGCAGATACGCAGTATTTT | CASSLMSQGADTQYF
- | TRBJ1-1 | TRBV29-1 | - | TGCAGCGTTGTTCTTTGTGCGGGAGAGGCTTTCTTT | CSVVLCAGEAFF
- | TRBJ1-1 | TRBV3-1 | - | TGTGCCAGCAGTCCCGCCGGACCGGTCACTGAAGCTTTCTTT | CASSPAGPVTEAFF
- | TRBJ1-5 | TRBV7-2 | - | TGTGCCAGCAGCTCATCCGGGGTTAGCAATCAGCTCCAGCATTTT | CASSSSGVSNQLQHF
- | TRBJ1-4 | TRBV12-3/TRBV12-4 | - | TGTGCCAGCAGTAATTTCGGACATGACGAAAAACTGTTTTTT | CASSNFGHDEKLFF
- | TRBJ2-1 | TRBV6-2/TRBV6-3 | - | TGTGCCAGCAGTTACCTCGGGAGCTCCTACAATGAGCAGTTCTTC | CASSYLGSSYNEQFF
- | TRBJ1-4 | TRBV25-1 | - | TGTGCCAGCAGTTATCAGCAAACTAATGAAAAACTGTTTTTT | CASSYQQTNEKLFF
- | TRBJ2-5 | TRBV7-2 | - | TGTGCCAGCAGCTCAACGGGGGACCACAGAGGGGCGACCCAGTACTTC | CASSSTGDHRGATQYF
- | TRBJ1-2 | TRBV6-5 | - | TGTGCCTGCAGTTACCATAATAAACTGGGCTATGGCTACACCTTC | CACSYHNKLGYGYTF
- | TRBJ2-7 | TRBV28 | - | TGTGCCAGCAAGGAATACGCGACAGGGAGGGCTAGTGGGCAGTACTTC | CASKEYATGRASGQYF
few | TRBJ2-7 | TRBV7-9 | TRBD1 | TGTGCCAGCAGCATCGGACAGGGGGCTGTAACCTACGAGCAGTACTTC | CASSIGQGAVTYEQYF
few | TRBJ2-1 | TRBV9 | - | TGTGCCAGCAGCTCCCTTTGGGGGAATGAGCAGTTCTTC | CASSSLWGNEQFF
- | TRBJ2-5 | TRBV5-1 | TRBD1 | TGCGCCAGCAGCTTGAACTTTCAGGGGGCTGAAGAGACCCAGTACTTC | CASSLNFQGAEETQYF
- | TRBJ1-5 | TRBV7-2 | - | TGTGCCAGCAGCAAGGGGTGGGGCCAGCCCCAGCATTTT | CASSKGWGQPQHF
- | TRBJ1-4 | TRBV7-9 | - | TGTGCCAGCAGCCCCCCGGGGAGGGGAAAACTGTTTTTT | CASSPPGRGKLFF
- | TRBJ1-2 | TRBV6-5 | TRBD1 | TGTGCCAGCAGCGAGACAGGGTGGGAAGGCTACACCTTC | CASSETGWEGYTF
- | TRBJ1-4 | TRBV19 | TRBD1 | TGTGCCAGTAGTCCCGGGACAGGTCCAACTAATGAAAAACTGTTTTTT | CASSPGTGPTNEKLFF
few | TRBJ1-2 | TRBV7-2 | TRBD1 | TGTGCCAGCAGCTGGGGACAGGCCAACTATGGCTACACCTTC | CASSWGQANYGYTF